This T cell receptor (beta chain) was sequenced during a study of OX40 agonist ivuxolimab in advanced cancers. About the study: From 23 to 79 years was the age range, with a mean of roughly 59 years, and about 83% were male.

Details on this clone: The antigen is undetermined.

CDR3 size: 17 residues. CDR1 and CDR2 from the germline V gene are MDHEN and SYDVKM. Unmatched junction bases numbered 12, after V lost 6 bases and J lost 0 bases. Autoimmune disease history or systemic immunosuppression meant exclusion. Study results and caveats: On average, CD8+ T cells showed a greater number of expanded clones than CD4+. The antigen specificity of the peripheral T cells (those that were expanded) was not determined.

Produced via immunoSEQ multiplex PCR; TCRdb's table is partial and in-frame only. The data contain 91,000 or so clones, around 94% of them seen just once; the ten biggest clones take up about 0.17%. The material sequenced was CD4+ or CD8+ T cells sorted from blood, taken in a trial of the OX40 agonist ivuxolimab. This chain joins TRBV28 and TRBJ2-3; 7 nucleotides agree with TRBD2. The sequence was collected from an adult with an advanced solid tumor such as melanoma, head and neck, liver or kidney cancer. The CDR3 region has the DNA TGTGCCAGCAGGCTCGAGGGAGCGGGGTTTAGCACAGATACGCAGTATTTT. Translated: CASRLEGAGFSTDTQYF. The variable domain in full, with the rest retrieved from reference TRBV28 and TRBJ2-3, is DVKVTQSSRYLVKRTGEKVFLECVQDMDHENMFWYRQDPGLGLRLIYFSYDVKMKEKGDIPEGYSVSREKKERFSLILESASTNQTSMYLCASRLEGAGFSTDTQYFGPGTRLTVL.